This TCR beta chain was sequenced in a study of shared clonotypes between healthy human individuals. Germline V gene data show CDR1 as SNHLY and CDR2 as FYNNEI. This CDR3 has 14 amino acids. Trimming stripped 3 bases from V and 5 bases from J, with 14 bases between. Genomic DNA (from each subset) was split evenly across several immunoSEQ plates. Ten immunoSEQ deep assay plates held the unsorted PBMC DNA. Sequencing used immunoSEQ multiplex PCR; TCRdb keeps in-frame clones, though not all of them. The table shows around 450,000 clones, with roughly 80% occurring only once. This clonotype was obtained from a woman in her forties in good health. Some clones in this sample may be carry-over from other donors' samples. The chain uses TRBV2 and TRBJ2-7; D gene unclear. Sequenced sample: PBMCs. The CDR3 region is CASSEVSGGDEQYF. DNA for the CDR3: TGTGCCAGCAGTGAGGTCTCTGGCGGCGACGAGCAGTACTTC.